The clone carrying this T cell receptor beta chain was seen more than once but under ten times. What it recognizes is unknown. The genes are named according to mouse. The CDR3 goes on 4 residues after the read ends, and that part is filled in from the germline J gene. This CDR3 region has 14 residues. The germline CDR1 and CDR2 sequences are NSHNY and SYGAGN. This sample was taken from a study of CD8+ T cells in alopecia areata. About the study: C3H/HeJ graft donors with spontaneous alopecia, aged 6-12 months, supplied skin that was transplanted onto female C3H/HeJ mice aged roughly 7-10 weeks.

The sequencing template was cDNA reverse transcribed from extracted RNA. Only in-frame clones appear in the TCRdb table, and some are missing; sequencing was by immunoSEQ multiplex PCR. This sample has approximately 5,400 clones, each found more than once. Time point of the sample: mouse skin 6 weeks after grafting, around onset of hair loss. Biopsy sampling of recipient mouse skin took place at grafting and 3 and 6 weeks later. Study-wide results and caveats: Elevated clonality characterized lesional scalp relative to normal scalp, particularly in alopecia totalis/universalis.

The sequence came from a C3H/HeJ mouse with alopecia areata. Strain haplotype (MHC): H2-k. The starting material was skin, obtained at week 6. This rearrangement joins TRBV13-1 to TRBJ1-2, with TRBD1 matching 8 bases. CDR3 sequence reads: CASSITGGGSDYTF. The part of the CDR3 DNA that was read is TGTGCCAGCAGTATAACAGGGGGAGGGTCC.